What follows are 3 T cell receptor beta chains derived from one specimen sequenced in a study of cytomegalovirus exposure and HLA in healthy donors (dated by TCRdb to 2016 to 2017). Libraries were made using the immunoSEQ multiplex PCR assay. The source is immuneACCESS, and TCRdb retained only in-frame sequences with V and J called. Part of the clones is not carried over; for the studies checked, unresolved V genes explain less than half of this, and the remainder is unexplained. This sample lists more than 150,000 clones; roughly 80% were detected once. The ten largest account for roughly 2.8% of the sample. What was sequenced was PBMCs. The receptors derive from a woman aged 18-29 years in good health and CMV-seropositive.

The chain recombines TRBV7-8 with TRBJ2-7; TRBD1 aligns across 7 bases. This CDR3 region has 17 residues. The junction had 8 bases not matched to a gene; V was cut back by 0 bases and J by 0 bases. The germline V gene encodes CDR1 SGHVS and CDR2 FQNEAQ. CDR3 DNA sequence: TGTGCCAGCAGCTTAGCAGCAGTGAGGGGGCCCTCCTACGAGCAGTACTTC. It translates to CASSLAAVRGPSYEQYF.

The CDR3 loop reads CASSNHSGGHPNEQFF. CDR3 nucleotides: TGTGCCAGCAGCAATCACAGCGGGGGTCATCCCAATGAGCAGTTCTTC. V and J are TRBV11-3 and TRBJ2-1; 8 bases match TRBD2. The CDR3 spans 16 residues. Germline loops: CDR1 SGHNT, CDR2 YENEEA. Trimming took 5 bases from V and 6 from J; bases not matched to a gene: 12. The full variable domain, with the rest looked up from reference TRBV11-3 and TRBJ2-1, is EAGVVQSPRYKIIEKKQPVAFWCNPISGHNTLYWYLQNLGQGPELLIRYENEEAVDDSQLPKDRFSAERLKGVDSTLKIQPAELGDSAVYLCASSNHSGGHPNEQFFGPGTRLTVL.

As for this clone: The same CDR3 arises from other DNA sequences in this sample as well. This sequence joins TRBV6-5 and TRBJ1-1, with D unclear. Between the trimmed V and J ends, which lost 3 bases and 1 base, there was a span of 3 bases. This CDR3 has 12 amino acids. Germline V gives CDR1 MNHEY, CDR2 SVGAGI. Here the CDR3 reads CASSYRNTEAFF. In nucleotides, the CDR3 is TGTGCCAGCAGTTATCGGAACACTGAAGCTTTCTTT.